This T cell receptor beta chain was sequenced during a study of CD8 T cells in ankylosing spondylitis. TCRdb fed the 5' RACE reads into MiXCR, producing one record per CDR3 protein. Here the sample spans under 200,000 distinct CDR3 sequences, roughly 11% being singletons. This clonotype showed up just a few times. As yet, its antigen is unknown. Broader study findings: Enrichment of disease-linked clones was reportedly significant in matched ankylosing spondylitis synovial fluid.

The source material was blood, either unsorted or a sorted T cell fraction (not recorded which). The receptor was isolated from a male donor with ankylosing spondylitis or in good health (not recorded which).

CDR3 in amino acids: CASSLGDRGPREQYF. For the CDR3, the DNA is TGTGCCAGCAGCTTAGGGGACAGGGGCCCCCGTGAGCAGTACTTC. The rearrangement links TRBV11-2 to TRBJ2-7; 10 bases match TRBD1. The CDR3 is made up of 15 amino acids. The junction had 7 bases not matched to a gene; V was cut back by 1 base and J by 7 bases. Germline V gene data show CDR1 as SGHAT and CDR2 as FQNNGV.